The rows below give T cell receptor beta chains drawn from one sample of a study of blood T cell repertoires in COVID-19. Sequencing used immunoSEQ multiplex PCR; TCRdb keeps in-frame clones, though not all of them. Of approximately 89,000 clones listed, 81% are singletons. The sample taken for sequencing was peripheral blood. Source of these receptors: a human donor in a cohort sampled during active COVID-19. Both conserved end residues are part of each CDR3. Fields, in order: J gene, D gene, V gene, clone size, CDR3 DNA, CDR3 protein. The D gene is left open where the match is weak. Clone size is given for some rows only: seen once, a few or many times, or a class if the clone is expanded.

J: TRBJ2-3; D: TRBD2; V: TRBV5-1; size: .; DNA: TGCGCCAGCAGCTTATTGGGCGGGGGTCAGGATACGCAGTATTTT; CDR3: CASSLLGGGQDTQYF
J: TRBJ2-3; D: TRBD1; V: TRBV7-8; size: .; DNA: TGTGCGACGAGGGGGCTCACAGATACGCAGTATTTT; CDR3: CATRGLTDTQYF
J: TRBJ2-2; D: .; V: TRBV7-3; size: few; DNA: TGTGCCAGCAGCTTACAGGGGATCGCGAACACCGGGGAGCTGTTTTTT; CDR3: CASSLQGIANTGELFF
J: TRBJ2-7; D: .; V: TRBV9; size: .; DNA: TGTGCCAGCAGCGCTGGCAGGGGCTCCTACGAGCAGTACTTC; CDR3: CASSAGRGSYEQYF
J: TRBJ2-3; D: .; V: TRBV27; size: few; DNA: TGTGCCAGCAGTTTAGGTCAGGGAATTAGAGGAGATACGCAGTATTTT; CDR3: CASSLGQGIRGDTQYF
J: TRBJ1-4; D: .; V: TRBV9; size: .; DNA: TGTGCCAGCAGCCCTTTTAACTCGGATGAAAAACTGTTTTTT; CDR3: CASSPFNSDEKLFF
J: TRBJ1-1; D: TRBD1; V: TRBV5-1; size: .; DNA: TGCGCCAGCAGCCCCAACAGGGGGGGGACTGAAGCTTTCTTT; CDR3: CASSPNRGGTEAFF
J: TRBJ2-7; D: .; V: TRBV20-1; size: .; DNA: .; CDR3: CSSSGYEQYF
J: TRBJ2-3; D: TRBD2; V: TRBV5-1; size: .; DNA: TGCGCCAGCAGCCAGGGACTAGTTGCAGATACGCAGTATTTT; CDR3: CASSQGLVADTQYF
J: TRBJ2-3; D: TRBD1; V: TRBV30; size: .; DNA: TGTGCCTGGAGGAGACAGGGGGCAGATACGCAGTATTTT; CDR3: CAWRRQGADTQYF
J: TRBJ1-2; D: .; V: TRBV1; size: .; DNA: TGCACCAGCAGCCTTCGGGAGGGGGCGTTAAATTTATTTAACTATGGCTACACCTTC; CDR3: CTSSLREGALNLFNYGYTF
J: TRBJ2-5; D: TRBD2; V: TRBV7-9; size: .; DNA: TGTGCCAGCGCTTCCGGAGCGGGGGAACGAGAGACCCAGTACTTC; CDR3: CASASGAGERETQYF
J: TRBJ1-1; D: .; V: TRBV29-1; size: .; DNA: TGCAGCGGCCTCAGGAACACTGAAGCTTTCTTT; CDR3: CSGLRNTEAFF
J: TRBJ1-4; D: .; V: TRBV18; size: .; DNA: TGTGCCAGCTCACCTTCGGACAGCCCTAATGAAAAACTGTTTTTT; CDR3: CASSPSDSPNEKLFF
J: TRBJ2-7; D: TRBD1; V: TRBV16; size: .; DNA: TGTGCCAGCAGCCGCCGCCCGGGACAGGGGGCGAACGAGCAGTACTTC; CDR3: CASSRRPGQGANEQYF
J: TRBJ2-7; D: .; V: TRBV6-6; size: .; DNA: TGTGCCAGCAGCCCCACAGTTTACGAGCAGTACTTC; CDR3: CASSPTVYEQYF
J: TRBJ2-1; D: .; V: TRBV21-1; size: .; DNA: TGTGCCACCATACCGGAGCGGAGGAATGAGCAGTTCTTC; CDR3: CATIPERRNEQFF
J: TRBJ2-6; D: .; V: TRBV2; size: .; DNA: TGTGCCAGCAGTGCTGGACGGGGCTCTGGGGCCAACGTCCTGACTTTC; CDR3: CASSAGRGSGANVLTF
J: TRBJ2-1; D: TRBD2; V: TRBV9; size: .; DNA: TGTGCCAGCAGCGTAGGCCTAGCGGGGGGGCTCTCCTACAATGAGCAGTTCTTC; CDR3: CASSVGLAGGLSYNEQFF
J: TRBJ2-2; D: TRBD1; V: TRBV11-2; size: few; DNA: TGTGCCAGCAGCTTGGGACAGGGGGCCGGGGAGCTGTTTTTT; CDR3: CASSLGQGAGELFF